The 18 T cell receptor beta chains given below trace back to one sample, sequenced in a study of technical replicates of blood from several donors (dated by TCRdb to 2016 to 2017). To prepare the library, the immunoSEQ multiplex PCR assay was applied. TCRdb stores this immuneACCESS table with in-frame sequences only. Part of the clones is absent; in the studies checked, under half of the shortfall reflects unresolved V genes, and no reason is known for the rest. The sample profile shows about 64,000 clones; around 88% of them were found once. The ten top clones hold approximately 5.4% of the sample. The sample comprised PBMCs. The receptors shown here come from a human donor in good health. Some clones in this sample may be carry-over from other donors' samples.

The rearrangement uses TRBV7-7 and TRBJ2-2; 11 bases are shared with TRBD2. V lost 2 bases and J lost 5; bases outside the gene matches: 4. CDR3 length: 16 residues. The germline CDR1 and CDR2 sequences are SSHAT and FNYEAQ (reference sequence). CDR3 residues: CASSLPGTSGTGELFF. Written as DNA, the CDR3 is TGTGCCAGCAGCTTACCCGGGACTAGCGGAACCGGGGAGCTGTTTTTT.

V and J are TRBV7-9 and TRBJ2-5; D call uncertain. Trimming stripped 1 base from V and 7 bases from J, with 13 bases between. CDR3 size: 14 residues. CDR1 is SEHNR, CDR2 FQNEAQ, per germline (reference sequence). The CDR3 spells CASSLEVSWLTQYF. The CDR3 DNA is TGTGCCAGCAGCTTAGAGGTTAGCTGGTTGACCCAGTACTTC. The full variable domain, in which reference TRBV7-9 and TRBJ2-5 provide the parts outside the CDR3, is DTGVSQNPRHKITKRGQNVTFRCDPISEHNRLYWYRQTLGQGPEFLTYFQNEAQLEKSRLLSDRFSAERPKGSFSTLEIQRTEQGDSAMYLCASSLEVSWLTQYFGPGTRLLVL.

This clone is a singleton in its sample. The J gene is TRBJ1-2, the V gene TRBV9, with unresolved D. The germline V gene has CDR1 SGDLS and CDR2 YYNGEE. Trimming took off 0 bases at V and 2 bases at J, with 5 bases between the two ends. This CDR3 has 13 amino acids. The CDR3: CASSVDGNYGYTF. CDR3 DNA: TGTGCCAGCAGCGTAGACGGGAACTATGGCTACACCTTC. Full variable domain (remainder filled in from reference TRBV9 and TRBJ1-2): DSGVTQTPKHLITATGQRVTLRCSPRSGDLSVYWYQQSLDQGLQFLIQYYNGEERAKGNILERFSAQQFPDLHSELNLSSLELGDSALYFCASSVDGNYGYTFGSGTRLTVV.

In nucleotides, the CDR3 is TGTGCCAGCAGTGAAGGGACTAGCGGGAGCTCGAACACCGGGGAGCTGTTTTTT. Translated, it gives CASSEGTSGSSNTGELFF. V gene TRBV25-1 combines with J gene TRBJ2-2, with TRBD2 identical over 14 bases. The CDR3 has 18 amino acids. The germline V gene has CDR1 MGHDK and CDR2 SYGVNS. Trimming at V came to 2 bases and at J to 0 bases, leaving 2 bases not matched to a gene.

The rearrangement uses TRBV11-2 and TRBJ2-3, with D perhaps TRBD2 (5 bases). Germline assignment: CDR1 SGHAT and CDR2 FQNNGV. Trimming removed 5 bases from V and 4 bases from J, with 19 bases in between. CDR3 length: 16 residues. The chain's CDR3 is CASSHGSSRVADTQYF. CDR3 nucleotide sequence: TGTGCCAGCAGCCATGGCTCTTCGCGGGTTGCAGATACGCAGTATTTT.

The J gene is TRBJ2-1, the V gene TRBV5-1; a possible D gene is TRBD2 (6 bases). Looked up from germline, CDR1 is SGHRS and CDR2 is YFSETQ. The CDR3 covers 14 residues. Deletions cut 6 bases from V and 3 bases from J, with 13 bases between. CDR3 DNA: TGCGCCAGCACCTCCGGGAGTGGCTACAATGAGCAGTTCTTC. The encoded protein is CASTSGSGYNEQFF.

The chain is built from TRBV7-9 and TRBJ1-5; TRBD1 matches at 9 bases. CDR3 length: 14 residues. V trimming: 3 bases; J trimming: 4 bases; junction bases outside the gene matches: 1. Germline lookup yields CDR1 SEHNR and CDR2 FQNEAQ (reference sequence). CDR3 DNA: TGTGCCAGCAGCTTCGACAGGGGGAATCAGCCCCAGCATTTT. Amino acids: CASSFDRGNQPQHF.

J is TRBJ1-2 and V is TRBV7-3; no definite D call. The germline CDR1 and CDR2 sequences are SGHTA and FQGTGA. CDR3 length equals 14 residues. Deletions cut 0 bases from V and 1 base from J, with 6 bases between. CDR3 nucleotide sequence: TGTGCCAGCAGCTTAACTTGGAGTAACTATGGCTACACCTTC. Encoded protein: CASSLTWSNYGYTF.

The V and J genes are TRBV7-9 and TRBJ2-1; the match to TRBD2 covers 13 bases. This CDR3 has 14 amino acids. Trimming at V came to 4 bases and at J to 10 bases, leaving 4 bases not matched to a gene. Germline-derived CDR1 and CDR2 are SEHNR and FQNEAQ (reference sequence). The CDR3 DNA reads TGTGCCAGCAGCTCTCTGGGACTAGCGGGAGAGCAGTTCTTC. It is translated as CASSSLGLAGEQFF.

This chain links TRBV18 with TRBJ1-2, with a tentative D call TRBD1 (6 bases). The CDR3 is 13 amino acids. Germline V gene sequence: CDR1 KGHSH, CDR2 LQKENI. V lost 3 bases to trimming and J lost 8 bases, with 13 bases between them. CDR3 region: CASSPTGQGGYTF. As DNA, the CDR3 is TGTGCCAGCTCACCTACAGGGCAGGGAGGCTACACCTTC.

The chain couples TRBV29-1 to TRBJ1-3; D not certain. CDR1 and CDR2 from the germline V gene are SQVTM and ANQGSEA. V lost 7 bases and J 1 base, leaving 11 bases between the germline ends. This CDR3 is 13 amino acids long. The CDR3 is CSAQGSSGNTIYF. CDR3 coding DNA: TGCAGCGCCCAAGGGAGTTCTGGAAACACCATATATTTT.

The chain uses TRBV6-6 and TRBJ2-1; TRBD2 matches at 14 bases. The CDR3 loop spans 16 amino acids. V gave up 5 bases and J gave up 9 bases; unmatched junction bases: 9. Looked up from germline, CDR1 is MNHNY and CDR2 is SVGAGI (reference sequence). CDR3 loop: CASSASTSGGGGEQFF. The CDR3 coding sequence is TGTGCCAGCAGTGCCTCGACTAGCGGGGGGGGAGGTGAGCAGTTCTTC.

The rearrangement joins TRBV7-2 to TRBJ2-3; the match to TRBD2 covers 11 bases. CDR3 length equals 14 residues. CDR1 is SGHTA and CDR2 is FQGNSA in the germline V gene. V was pared by 10 bases and J by 5 bases, with 8 bases of the junction left unmatched. The CDR3 DNA sequence: TGTGCCACTCAGTTAGCGGGGGGGCTAGATACGCAGTATTTT. Amino acids: CATQLAGGLDTQYF.

This clone was recorded only once. This chain links TRBV9 with TRBJ2-3; 8 positions agree with TRBD1. The junction had 6 bases not matched to a gene; V was cut back by 3 bases and J by 3 bases. CDR3 length: 15 amino acids. Germline lookup yields CDR1 SGDLS and CDR2 YYNGEE. CDR3 residues: CASSGGTGRTDTQYF. Here the CDR3 DNA reads TGTGCCAGCAGCGGAGGGACAGGTAGGACAGATACGCAGTATTTT.

This chain links TRBV4-1 with TRBJ2-1; D remains ambiguous. Germline assignment: CDR1 MGHRA and CDR2 YSYEKL. CDR3 length equals 13 residues. Trimming left V 5 bases short and J 8 bases short, with 13 bases between. The CDR3 sequence is CASSSPLLHEQFF. The CDR3 DNA reads as TGCGCCAGCAGCTCCCCCCTCCTCCATGAGCAGTTCTTC.

This clone was observed a single time. This sequence joins TRBV12-5 and TRBJ2-1; D not certain. The germline V gene encodes CDR1 LGHNT and CDR2 FRNRAP. V shed 2 bases and J shed 0 bases, with 5 bases lying between them. The CDR3 has 14 amino acids. Here the CDR3 DNA reads TGTGCTAGTGGTTTGTCTAGCTCCTACAATGAGCAGTTCTTC. Translation: CASGLSSSYNEQFF.

The chain joins TRBV2 to TRBJ1-6; no firm D call. CDR3 length: 13 amino acids. V dropped 0 bases and J dropped 8 bases, with 5 bases sitting between them. Germline V gene data show CDR1 as SNHLY and CDR2 as FYNNEI. The CDR3 DNA follows: TGTGCCAGCAGTGAAGCGGAGGATTCACCCCTCCACTTT. Translated, it gives CASSEAEDSPLHF.

The chain carries TRBV4-1 and TRBJ1-1; D unresolved. This CDR3 is built from 15 residues. In germline, CDR1 is MGHRA, CDR2 YSYEKL. The V and J ends lost 4 bases and 4 bases respectively, with 16 bases between them. CDR3 sequence reads: CASSPLGLLGTEAFF. CDR3 coding DNA: TGCGCCAGCAGCCCACTAGGTCTTTTGGGCACTGAAGCTTTCTTT.